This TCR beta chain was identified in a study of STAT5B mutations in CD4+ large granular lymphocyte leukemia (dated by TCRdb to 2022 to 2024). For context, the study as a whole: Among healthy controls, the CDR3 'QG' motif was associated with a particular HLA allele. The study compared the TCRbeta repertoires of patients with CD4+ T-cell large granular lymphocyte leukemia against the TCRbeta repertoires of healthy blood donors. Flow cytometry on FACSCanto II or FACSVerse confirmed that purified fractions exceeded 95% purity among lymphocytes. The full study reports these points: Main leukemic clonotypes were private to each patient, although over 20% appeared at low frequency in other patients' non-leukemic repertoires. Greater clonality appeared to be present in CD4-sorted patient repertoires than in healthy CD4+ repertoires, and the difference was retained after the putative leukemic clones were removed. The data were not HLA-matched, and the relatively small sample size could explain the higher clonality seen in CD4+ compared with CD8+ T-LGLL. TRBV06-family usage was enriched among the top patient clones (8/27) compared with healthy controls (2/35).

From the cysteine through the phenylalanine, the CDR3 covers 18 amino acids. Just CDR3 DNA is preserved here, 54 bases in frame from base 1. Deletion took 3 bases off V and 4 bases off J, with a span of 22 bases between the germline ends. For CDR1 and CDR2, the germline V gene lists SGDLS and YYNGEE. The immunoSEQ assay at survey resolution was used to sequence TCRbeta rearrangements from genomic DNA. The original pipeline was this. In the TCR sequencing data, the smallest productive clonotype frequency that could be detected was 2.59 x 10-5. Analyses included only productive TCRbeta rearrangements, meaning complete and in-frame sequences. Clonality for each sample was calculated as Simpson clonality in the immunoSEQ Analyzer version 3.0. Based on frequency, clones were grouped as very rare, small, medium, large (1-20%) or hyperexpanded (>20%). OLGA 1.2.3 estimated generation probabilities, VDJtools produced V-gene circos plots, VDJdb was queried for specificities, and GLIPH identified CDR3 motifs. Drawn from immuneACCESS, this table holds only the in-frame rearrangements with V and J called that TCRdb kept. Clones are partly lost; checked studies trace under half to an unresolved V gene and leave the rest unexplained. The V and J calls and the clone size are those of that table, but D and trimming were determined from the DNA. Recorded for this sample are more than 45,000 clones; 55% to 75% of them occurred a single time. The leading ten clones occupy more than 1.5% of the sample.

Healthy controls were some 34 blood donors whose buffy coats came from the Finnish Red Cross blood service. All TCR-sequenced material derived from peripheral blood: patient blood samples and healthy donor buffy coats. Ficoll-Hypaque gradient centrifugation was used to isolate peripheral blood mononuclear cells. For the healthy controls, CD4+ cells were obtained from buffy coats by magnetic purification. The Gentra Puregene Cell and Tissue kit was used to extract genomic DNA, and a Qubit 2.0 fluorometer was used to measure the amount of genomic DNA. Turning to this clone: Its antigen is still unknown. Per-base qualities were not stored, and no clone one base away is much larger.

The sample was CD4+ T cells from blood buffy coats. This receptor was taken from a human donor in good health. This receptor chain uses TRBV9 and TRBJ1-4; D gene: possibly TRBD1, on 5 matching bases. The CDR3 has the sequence CASSGGGAARGINEKLFF. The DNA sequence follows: TGTGCCAGCAGCGGAGGTGGGGCGGCGAGGGGCATTAATGAAAAACTGTTTTTT.